This TCR beta chain was observed in a study of shared clonotypes between healthy human individuals. V lost 0 bases and J lost 1; bases outside the gene matches: 6. Germline lookup yields CDR1 SGHTA and CDR2 FQGTGA. The CDR3 contains 18 residues. A word on this clone: What it binds is not known.

Study-wide points: Donor scarcity curtailed the genetic and exposure-history diversity represented herein. The expectation was that sequencing depth would affect clonotype sharing among donors.

Only in-frame clones appear in the TCRdb table, and some are missing; sequencing was by immunoSEQ multiplex PCR. Among 450,000 to 650,000 clones listed, roughly 72% were seen once. Genomic DNA for unsorted samples was obtained from 97 million or so PBMCs. This rearrangement joins TRBV7-3 to TRBJ1-1, with 12 bases lining up with TRBD1. The sample comprised PBMCs. The receptor was isolated from a woman in her 40s in good health. Some clones in this sample may be carry-over from other donors' samples. The CDR3 here is CASSLTGTGGAGNTEAFF. CDR3 nucleotides: TGTGCCAGCAGCTTAACGGGGACAGGGGGCGCCGGGAACACTGAAGCTTTCTTT.